This T cell receptor (beta chain) originates from a study of OX40 agonist ivuxolimab in advanced cancers. The data were produced by immunoSEQ multiplex PCR, yet TCRdb's version contains in-frame clones alone and is incomplete. Here the sample spans some 40,000 clones, around 83% being singletons. CDR1 is WNHNN and CDR2 is SYGVQD in the germline V gene (reference sequence). V gave up 6 bases and J gave up 6 bases, with 17 bases separating them. CDR3 length: 14 residues. The TCR was taken from an adult with an advanced solid tumor such as melanoma, head and neck, liver or kidney cancer. The rearrangement uses TRBV10-1 and TRBJ1-2; D might be TRBD1 (5 bases). This specimen consisted of CD4+ or CD8+ T cells sorted from blood, obtained in a trial of the OX40 agonist ivuxolimab. CDR3 loop: CASRYDTGSNGYTF. Here the CDR3 DNA reads TGCGCCAGCAGATACGATACAGGATCGAATGGCTACACCTTC.